This T cell receptor beta chain emerged from a study of human T cells and chemical hapten exposure. The table lists this clonotype with many counts. As yet, its antigen is unknown. TCRdb ran MiXCR on the RACE reads and lists one entry per CDR3 protein. Of some 31,000 distinct CDR3 sequences listed, 4.5% to 5.5% are singletons. General study points: Counts of TCRs above 1 in 1000 frequency stayed unchanged with DPC sensitization.

V gave up 4 bases and J gave up 0 bases, with 12 bases separating them. CDR1 is SGHVS and CDR2 is FQNEAQ in the germline V gene. The CDR3 is 15 residues long. Time point meaning: healthy volunteer bleed at 6 weeks. Unfractionated whole blood yielded the extracted total RNA. The clonotype comes from a human donor in good health. Some clones in this sample may be carry-over from other donors' samples. V and J are TRBV7-8 and TRBJ1-2; a possible D gene is TRBD1 (6 bases). The specimen was whole blood. The CDR3 DNA reads as TGTGCCAGCAGCTCCGACAGGAGGGCTAACTATGGCTACACCTTC. Its translation: CASSSDRRANYGYTF.